These 14 T cell receptor beta chains were sequenced from one sample in a study of blood T cell repertoires in COVID-19. The data were produced by immunoSEQ multiplex PCR, yet TCRdb's version contains in-frame clones alone and is incomplete. This table holds about 260,000 clones, around 90% found once. Sequencing input: PBMCs or T cells enriched from blood (not recorded which). The source is a man in his forties or fifties who had been exposed to COVID-19.

The rearrangement uses TRBV3-1 (or the pseudogene TRBV3-2) and TRBJ2-5, with TRBD1 matching over 10 bases. The junction had 13 bases not matched to a gene; V was cut back by 4 bases and J by 5 bases. The CDR3 contains 17 residues. Germline V lookup: CDR1 LGHDT, CDR2 YNNKEL (reference sequence). The CDR3 sequence is CASSPHRGTGAGETQYF. The CDR3 nucleotides are TGTGCCAGCAGCCCACACCGGGGGACAGGGGCTGGTGAGACCCAGTACTTC.

The rearrangement joins TRBV12-3 or TRBV12-4 to TRBJ1-5; no definite D call. V was pared by 2 bases and J by 6 bases, with 5 bases between. This CDR3 contains 12 residues. This CDR3 is CASSLLPQPQHF. The CDR3 nucleotides read TGTGCCAGCAGTTTACTTCCTCAGCCCCAGCATTTT.

The chain joins TRBV27 to TRBJ1-1, with TRBD1 identical over 7 bases. Germline V gives CDR1 MNHEY, CDR2 SMNVEV (reference sequence). The CDR3 runs to 15 residues. The ends lost 4 bases at V and 1 base at J; junction bases unmatched: 6. The CDR3 sequence: CASSSTGAPNTEAFF. Written as DNA, the CDR3 is TGTGCCAGCAGTTCTACAGGGGCCCCGAACACTGAAGCTTTCTTT.

The chain uses TRBV7-2 and TRBJ2-1; D ambiguous. CDR3 length: 13 amino acids. Germline V gives CDR1 SGHTA, CDR2 FQGNSA. Trimming left V 6 bases short and J 3 bases short, with 9 bases between. The CDR3 region has the DNA TGTGCCAGCAGTTCCACGGGCTACAATGAGCAGTTCTTC. The encoded protein is CASSSTGYNEQFF.

J is TRBJ2-1 and V is TRBV19, with D perhaps matching TRBD1 (6 bases). The germline V gene encodes CDR1 LNHDA and CDR2 SQIVND (reference sequence). The CDR3 spans 15 residues. With 5 bases removed from V and 4 bases from J, the gap between germline ends came to 15 bases. The CDR3 bases are TGTGCCAGTAGTTCCATAAAAACAGGGTACAATGAGCAGTTCTTC. It yields the protein CASSSIKTGYNEQFF. The full variable domain, completed using reference TRBV19 and TRBJ2-1, is DGGITQSPKYLFRKEGQNVTLSCEQNLNHDAMYWYRQDPGQGLRLIYYSQIVNDFQKGDIAEGYSVSREKKESFPLTVTSAQKNPTAFYLCASSSIKTGYNEQFFGPGTRLTVL.

The chain couples TRBV29-1 to TRBJ1-1; 8 bases align to TRBD1. Germline values: CDR1 SQVTM, CDR2 ANQGSEA. This CDR3 spans 14 amino acids. The ends lost 7 bases at V and 4 bases at J; junction bases unmatched: 11. CDR3 loop: CSAAGQGAGTEAFF. As DNA, the CDR3 is TGCAGCGCCGCCGGACAGGGTGCCGGCACTGAAGCTTTCTTT. The whole variable domain, remainder taken from reference TRBV29-1 and TRBJ1-1, is SAVISQKPSRDICQRGTSLTIQCQVDSQVTMMFWYRQQPGQSLTLIATANQGSEATYESGFVIDKFPISRPNLTFSTLTVSNMSPEDSSIYLCSAAGQGAGTEAFFGQGTRLTVV.

The CDR3: CASSPRDRGVRELFF. The DNA of the CDR3 is TGTGCCAGCAGCCCTCGGGACAGGGGGGTCCGGGAGCTGTTTTTT. The rearrangement links TRBV7-3 to TRBJ2-2; 11 bases are shared with TRBD1. Per the germline V gene, CDR1 is SGHTA and CDR2 is FQGTGA. V dropped 5 bases and J dropped 9; count of bases not matched to a gene: 8. The CDR3 is 15 amino acids.

V is TRBV25-1 and J is TRBJ1-6; 10 bases map to TRBD1. Trimming cost V 6 bases and J 13 bases; bases outside gene matches: 9. CDR3 length equals 14 residues. Per germline, CDR1 MGHDK and CDR2 SYGVNS. The CDR3 DNA sequence: TGTGCCAGCAGGGACGACAGGGGGCCGCGGCCCCTCCACTTT. Translating gives CASRDDRGPRPLHF.

V gene TRBV3-1 (or the pseudogene TRBV3-2) combines with J gene TRBJ1-1; weak D call: TRBD1 (6 bases). V was cut by 1 base and J by 0 bases, with 12 bases left in between. The length of the CDR3 is 16 residues. Germline CDR1 LGHDT, CDR2 YNNKEL (reference sequence). The CDR3 DNA reads TGTGCCAGCAGCCAAGCGGGAGGGGGAGTGAACACTGAAGCTTTCTTT. Its translation is CASSQAGGGVNTEAFF.

This chain links TRBV10-1 with TRBJ1-2; 7 bases map to TRBD1. V dropped 3 bases and J dropped 7; count of bases not matched to a gene: 11. CDR3 size: 15 residues. The germline V gene encodes CDR1 WNHNN and CDR2 SYGVQD (reference sequence). The CDR3: CASSDRTGPLGGYTF. The CDR3 DNA sequence: TGCGCCAGCAGTGATCGGACAGGTCCGTTGGGTGGCTACACCTTC.

The V call is TRBV5-1, the J call TRBJ2-7, with D possibly matching TRBD1 (5 bases). From germline, CDR1 is SGHRS and CDR2 YFSETQ. The CDR3 is made up of 14 amino acids. V was trimmed by 1 base and J by 3 bases, leaving 11 bases between them. The CDR3 DNA reads TGCGCCAGCAGCTTGTATCAGGGAATCTACGAGCAGTACTTC. Translating gives CASSLYQGIYEQYF.

The V gene is TRBV7-3, the J gene TRBJ2-7, with 7 positions matching TRBD2. This CDR3 spans 12 amino acids. Trimming removed 8 bases from V and 5 bases from J; junction bases left unmatched: 6. Germline loops: CDR1 SGHTA, CDR2 FQGTGA. The CDR3 here is CASGREEDEQYV. CDR3 nucleotides: TGTGCCAGCGGACGGGAGGAGGACGAGCAGTACGTC.

CDR3 residues: CASSPRTGETQYF. As DNA, the CDR3 is TGTGCCAGCTCACCAAGGACGGGGGAGACCCAGTACTTC. The rearrangement links TRBV18 to TRBJ2-5, with D possibly being TRBD2 (5 bases). V was trimmed by 2 bases and J by 5 bases, leaving 9 bases between them. The CDR3 is made up of 13 amino acids. Looked up from germline, CDR1 is KGHSH and CDR2 is LQKENI.

V usage is TRBV4-1 and J usage is TRBJ2-2; maybe TRBD2 (6 bases). V was trimmed by 4 bases and J by 2 bases, leaving 11 bases between them. Looked up from germline, CDR1 is MGHRA and CDR2 is YSYEKL. The length of the CDR3 is 15 residues. The chain's CDR3 is CASSPGLLNTGELFF. DNA of the CDR3: TGCGCCAGCAGCCCCGGACTACTAAACACCGGGGAGCTGTTTTTT.